The 6 T cell receptor beta chains presented below share a single source sample, sequenced in a study of spatial heterogeneity in lung cancer. The time point was: sample taken at primary tumor resection. Unsorted tumor, nontumor lung tissue or cryopreserved PBMC supplied the whole RNA. TCRdb analysed the 5' RACE reads with MiXCR anew, one entry per CDR3 protein. The sample consists of some 47,000 distinct CDR3 sequences, 6% to 9.5% of them appearing once. The material sequenced was PBMCs, taken at surgery. Source of these receptors: a female donor with early-stage non-small cell lung cancer.

The chain combines TRBV29-1 with TRBJ2-5, with D unresolved. The length of the CDR3 is 13 residues. Trimming left V 4 bases short and J 9 bases short, with 18 bases between. CDR1 and CDR2 (germline): SQVTM, ANQGSEA. This chain's CDR3 is CSVGTPGQGSQYF. The CDR3 DNA sequence: TGCAGCGTTGGGACGCCGGGCCAAGGGTCCCAGTACTTC.

This clonotype was detected many times. This rearrangement joins TRBV7-8 to TRBJ1-5; D call uncertain. The CDR3 totals 14 residues. V lost 3 bases to trimming and J lost 6 bases, with 12 bases between them. The V gene's germline CDR1 is SGHVS and CDR2 FQNEAQ. The CDR3: CASSFRSSGQPQHF. CDR3 in DNA: TGTGCCAGCAGCTTTAGGTCGTCGGGTCAGCCCCAGCATTTT.

This sequence joins TRBV29-1 and TRBJ2-3, with a possible D match to TRBD1 (6 bases). There are 13 residues in the CDR3. Germline CDR1 SQVTM, CDR2 ANQGSEA. Trimming stripped 4 bases from V and 3 bases from J, with 11 bases between. The CDR3 loop reads CSVVRGMTDTQYF. CDR3 DNA sequence: TGCAGCGTTGTAAGGGGGATGACAGATACGCAGTATTTT.

The chain recombines TRBV20-1 with TRBJ2-3; 9 bases match TRBD2. CDR3 length: 15 amino acids. Germline lookup yields CDR1 DFQATT and CDR2 SNEGSKA (reference sequence). V lost 3 bases, J lost 3 bases, and 7 bases stayed unmatched. Written as DNA, the CDR3 is TGCAGTGCTAGTATTAGCGGGGGATCGACAGATACGCAGTATTTT. The encoded protein is CSASISGGSTDTQYF.

A few counts support this clonotype. Since no conserved phenylalanine or tryptophan closes the CDR3, a read error is the likely cause. V and J are TRBV19 and TRBJ2-1, with 7 bases matching TRBD2. CDR1 LNHDA and CDR2 SQIVND come from the germline V gene (reference sequence). The V gene end was trimmed by 3 bases and the J gene end by 4 bases; junction bases not matched to a gene: 6. The CDR3 consists of 15 residues. The CDR3 DNA reads as TGTGCCAGTAGTATTGAGGCTAGCGGTTACAATGAGCAGTTCCTC. This codes for CASSIEASGYNEQFL.

This rearrangement joins TRBV4-3 to TRBJ2-2; D is ambiguous. The CDR3 is made up of 12 amino acids. V dropped 2 bases and J dropped 5 bases, with 3 bases sitting between them. Germline-derived CDR1 and CDR2 are LGHNA and YSLEER. The CDR3 protein is CASSQQTGELFF. CDR3 DNA: TGCGCCAGCAGCCAACAAACCGGGGAGCTGTTTTTT.